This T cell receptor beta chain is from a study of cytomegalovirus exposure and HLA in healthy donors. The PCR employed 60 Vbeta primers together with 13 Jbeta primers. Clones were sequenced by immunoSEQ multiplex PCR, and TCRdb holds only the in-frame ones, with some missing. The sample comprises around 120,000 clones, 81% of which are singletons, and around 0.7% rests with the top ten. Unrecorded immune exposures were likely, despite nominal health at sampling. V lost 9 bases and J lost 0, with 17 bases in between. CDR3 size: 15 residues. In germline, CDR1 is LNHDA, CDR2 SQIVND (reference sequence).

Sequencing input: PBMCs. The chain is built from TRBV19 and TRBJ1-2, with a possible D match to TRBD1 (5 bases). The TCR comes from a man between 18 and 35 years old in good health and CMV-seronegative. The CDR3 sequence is CASGGRGMANYGYTF. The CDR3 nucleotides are TGTGCCAGCGGTGGGAGGGGCATGGCTAACTATGGCTACACCTTC.